Following are 19 T cell receptor beta chains from one sample sequenced in a study of cytomegalovirus exposure and HLA in healthy donors. With 60 Vbeta and 13 Jbeta primers, the PCR was carried out. Assay: immunoSEQ multiplex PCR; the TCRdb copy retains only in-frame clones and omits some. The sample has approximately 73,000 clones, about 64% seen once. The sequenced material came from PBMCs. These receptors were collected from a man under 40 in good health and CMV-seropositive.

The genes are TRBV28 and TRBJ2-7; a possible D gene is TRBD2 (6 bases). From germline, CDR1 is MDHEN and CDR2 SYDVKM. The CDR3 consists of 13 residues. The V gene lost 7 bases and the J gene lost 2 bases, with 12 bases spanning the gap. CDR3 residues: CASNPGVAYEQYF. Here the CDR3 DNA reads TGTGCCAGCAACCCGGGGGTCGCCTACGAGCAGTACTTC.

The CDR3 DNA is TGCGCCAGCAGCCAAGAAAGAGGAAGAAATGGCTACACCTTC. Amino acid sequence: CASSQERGRNGYTF. The rearrangement uses TRBV4-3 and TRBJ1-2, with unresolved D. This CDR3 has 14 residues. In germline, CDR1 is LGHNA, CDR2 YSLEER. V lost 0 bases, J lost 6 bases, and 11 bases lay in between.

This clone was found a few times. This sequence joins TRBV6-5 and TRBJ1-1; TRBD1 is a possible D gene (5 bases). The CDR3 sequence is 15 residues long. Deletions cut 7 bases from V and 0 bases from J, with 15 bases between. Germline assignment: CDR1 MNHEY and CDR2 SVGAGI. The CDR3 DNA follows: TGTGCCAGCACCCGTACGGAGGGGCTGAACACTGAAGCTTTCTTT. Protein: CASTRTEGLNTEAFF.

This chain joins TRBV19 and TRBJ2-3; 8 nucleotides match TRBD1. The CDR3 is 15 amino acids. Germline CDR1 LNHDA, CDR2 SQIVND (reference sequence). J was trimmed by 2 bases and V by 4 bases; bases with no gene match: 5. This CDR3 is CASSNQGALTDTQYF. The CDR3 coding sequence is TGTGCCAGTAGTAACCAGGGGGCCCTCACAGATACGCAGTATTTT.

The J gene is TRBJ2-7, the V gene TRBV29-1; 10 bases map to TRBD1. The V gene end was trimmed by 6 bases and the J gene end by 7 bases; junction bases not matched to a gene: 6. Germline CDR1 reads SQVTM; CDR2 reads ANQGSEA. This CDR3 has 12 residues. CDR3 region: CSVPGQGNEQYF. In DNA form, the CDR3 reads TGCAGCGTCCCGGGACAGGGGAATGAGCAGTACTTC.

This chain uses TRBV5-6 with TRBJ1-4, with 8 bases lining up with TRBD1. This CDR3 has 14 amino acids. Trimming removed 4 bases from V and 8 bases from J; junction bases left unmatched: 7. Germline CDR1 reads SGHDT; CDR2 reads YYEEEE. CDR3 amino acids: CASSETGAGEKLFF. CDR3 sequence (DNA): TGTGCCAGCAGCGAGACAGGGGCAGGGGAAAAACTGTTTTTT.

The V gene is TRBV5-3, the J gene TRBJ1-1; no reliable D call. TRBV5-3 is given ORF status, its function remaining uncertain. The CDR3 has 15 residues. V lost 0 bases to trimming and J lost 8 bases, with 17 bases between them. The CDR3 DNA reads TGTGCCAGAAGCTTGGCCGCCTCAGGTCTCGAAGAAGCTTTCTTT. Its protein is CARSLAASGLEEAFF.

J is TRBJ2-5 and V is TRBV5-1; perhaps TRBD2 as D (6 bases). Trimming took 4 bases from V and 5 from J, leaving 24 bases between them. Germline loops: CDR1 SGHRS, CDR2 YFSETQ. CDR3 length: 17 amino acids. The CDR3 DNA reads TGCGCCAGCAGCCCAGGAGCGGTGGCGGGGCTGGGCGAGACCCAGTACTTC. Translation: CASSPGAVAGLGETQYF.

This clone appeared a few times. The gene calls are TRBV10-2 and TRBJ2-5; perhaps TRBD1 as D (5 bases). Near its end, the DNA agrees better with TRBJ2-7, so the J call may be wrong. Per germline, CDR1 WSHSY and CDR2 SAAADI. The CDR3 length is 13 residues. The CDR3: CASTRDSSYEQYF. CDR3 nucleotides: TGCGCCAGCACTAGAGACAGCTCCTACGAGCAGTACTTC.

The chain couples TRBV5-1 to TRBJ2-5, with D possibly being TRBD2 (5 bases). The CDR3 length is 15 residues. Germline V lookup: CDR1 SGHRS, CDR2 YFSETQ. V dropped 4 bases and J dropped 5 bases, with 18 bases sitting between them. CDR3 DNA sequence: TGCGCCAGCAGCCCTGGCCTGGGGAGTGCGGAGACCCAGTACTTC. Protein product: CASSPGLGSAETQYF.

The gene calls are TRBV18 and TRBJ1-3, with 7 bases that match TRBD1. Germline loops: CDR1 KGHSH, CDR2 LQKENI. V was clipped by 4 bases and J by 0 bases; unmatched bases: 9. The CDR3 length is 17 residues. This CDR3 reads CASSQGQPKSSGNTIYF. The CDR3 region has the DNA TGTGCCAGCTCACAGGGACAGCCAAAGAGCTCTGGAAACACCATATATTTT.

This clone has a handful of counts. The chain has TRBV7-3 and TRBJ2-5; TRBD2 might be the D (6 bases). This CDR3 contains 13 residues. V dropped 4 bases and J dropped 5 bases, with 11 bases sitting between them. The V gene's germline CDR1 is SGHTA and CDR2 FQGTGA. For the CDR3, the DNA is TGTGCCAGCAGCTGGACTGGAGGGGAGACCCAGTACTTC. This translates into CASSWTGGETQYF.

This clone was picked up a small number of times. In DNA, the CDR3 is TGTGCCAGCAGCTTGGCTAGCGGGGGGGCCACAGATACGCAGTATTTT. Protein product: CASSLASGGATDTQYF. The chain is built from TRBV7-9 and TRBJ2-3; TRBD2 agrees at 12 bases. The junction had 3 bases not matched to a gene; V was cut back by 3 bases and J by 2 bases. CDR3 length equals 16 residues. The germline V gene encodes CDR1 SEHNR and CDR2 FQNEAQ (reference sequence).

The chain couples TRBV14 to TRBJ2-5; unclear D gene. The CDR3 has 12 amino acids. Germline CDR1 and CDR2: SGHDN and FVKESK. V was pared by 1 base and J by 5 bases, with 5 bases between. CDR3 loop: CASSQAKETQYF. The CDR3 DNA is TGTGCCAGCAGCCAAGCTAAGGAGACCCAGTACTTC.

The chain employs TRBV21-1 and TRBJ1-5. TRBV21-1 is flagged as a pseudogene. The CDR3 is 15 residues long. The CDR3 nucleotides are TGTGCCAGCAGCAAAATGGGCCGAGGGTACCAGCCCCAGCATTTT. Its translation is CASSKMGRGYQPQHF.

This clone has just a few counts. The chain employs TRBV7-8 and TRBJ2-1; 12 nucleotides match TRBD2. Looked up from germline, CDR1 is SGHVS and CDR2 is FQNEAQ. J gave up 8 bases and V 7 bases, and 6 bases lay outside the gene matches. The CDR3 extends over 14 amino acids. The CDR3 DNA reads TGTGCCAGCATCCTAGCGGGAGGGCTGGATGAGCAGTTCTTC. This sequence encodes CASILAGGLDEQFF.

The chain combines TRBV5-8 with TRBJ2-5, with a possible D match to TRBD2 (6 bases). The CDR3 is made up of 16 amino acids. Germline V CDR1 and CDR2: SGHTS, YDEGEE. V lost 1 base and J lost 1, with 14 bases in between. The CDR3 loop is CASSLSFGGVQETQYF. CDR3 bases: TGTGCCAGCAGCTTGTCATTCGGGGGAGTCCAAGAGACCCAGTACTTC.

The chain is built from TRBV6-5 and TRBJ2-2; 7 bases match TRBD2. Unmatched junction bases numbered 10, after V lost 7 bases and J lost 5 bases. The germline V gene has CDR1 MNHEY and CDR2 SVGAGI. This CDR3 has 15 amino acids. This chain's CDR3 is CASTVARAGTGELFF. The CDR3 nucleotides read TGTGCCAGCACCGTCGCTAGAGCGGGGACCGGGGAGCTGTTTTTT.

V gene TRBV11-2 combines with J gene TRBJ2-5, with 7 bases that match TRBD2. Germline trimming cut 5 bases from V and 1 base from J; bases unmatched to any gene: 10. From germline, CDR1 is SGHAT and CDR2 FQNNGV. The CDR3 has 16 amino acids. The DNA for the CDR3 is TGTGCCAGCAGCCCGCGGCTCTCTAGCGGCCAAGAGACCCAGTACTTC. This encodes CASSPRLSSGQETQYF.